This TCR beta chain stems from a study of identical twins. TCRdb reanalysed the 5' RACE reads using MiXCR and keeps one entry per CDR3 protein. The data hold 200,000 to 250,000 distinct CDR3 sequences, with 10% to 15% observed a single time. Separately, the same data were catalogued under a study of yellow fever vaccine responses in identical twins. That paper adds: Reportedly, twins showed a vaccine T cell response that looked partly convergent and partly personalized.

The clonotype comes from a woman younger than 30 in good health. The sample consisted of memory (CD45RO+) T cells sorted from blood.

The CDR3 DNA sequence: TGCAGCGTTGAGTCCCCCCCAGCCTATGGCTACACCTTC. This encodes CSVESPPAYGYTF. V gene TRBV29-1 combines with J gene TRBJ1-2; D gene ambiguous. The CDR3 is 13 amino acids. CDR1 is SQVTM, CDR2 ANQGSEA, per germline. V was trimmed by 3 bases and J by 4 bases, leaving 12 bases between them.